A selection of T cell receptor beta chains follows, all from one sample in a study of shared clonotypes between healthy human individuals. Method: immunoSEQ multiplex PCR; TCRdb's copy keeps in-frame clones and lacks some. This repertoire shows around 2,000,000 clones, around 96% found once; its top ten account for around 1%. The sequencing sample was made of naive CD8+ T cells sorted from blood. These receptor sequences come from a man between 18 and 35 years old in good health. The CDR3 runs from the conserved cysteine through the conserved F or W. D genes are given only for firm matches. Not every row has a clone size; where given, it reads once, few, many or a size class.

D gene,J gene,clone size,CDR3 length,V gene,CDR3 DNA,CDR3 protein
NA,TRBJ2-5,NA,10,TRBV30,TGTGCCTGGAGTAGAGAGACCCAGTACTTC,CAWSRETQYF
NA,TRBJ1-2,NA,18,TRBV5-4,TGTGCCAGCCCTGAGGTATACAGAGAAAATACTTTCAACTATGGCTACACCTTC,CASPEVYRENTFNYGYTF
NA,TRBJ2-7,NA,12,TRBV6-1,TGTGCCAGCAGTGATCTGGGCTACGAGCAGTACTTC,CASSDLGYEQYF
NA,TRBJ2-7,NA,12,TRBV29-1,TGCAGCGTCATGAAGGGTTTTTACGAGCAGTACTTC,CSVMKGFYEQYF
NA,TRBJ2-1,once,16,TRBV9,TGTGCCAGCAGCTCGGACCGCGAGAGCTCCTACAATGAGCAGTTCTTC,CASSSDRESSYNEQFF
NA,TRBJ2-1,NA,13,TRBV7-2,TGTGCCAGCAGCCTCCTGGGGGCCGGTGAGCAGTTCTTC,CASSLLGAGEQFF
TRBD2,TRBJ2-5,few,15,TRBV5-4,TGTGCCAGCAGGGCCGGCCGGGGGGGCGATTGGACCCAGTACTTC,CASRAGRGGDWTQYF
TRBD2,TRBJ2-3,once,16,TRBV30,TGTGCCTGGAGGGGGACTAGCTGGGTAAGCACAGATACGCAGTATTTT,CAWRGTSWVSTDTQYF
NA,TRBJ2-7,NA,14,TRBV5-6,TGTGCCAGCAACTTATGGGGGTTCTCCTACGAGCAGTACTTC,CASNLWGFSYEQYF
NA,TRBJ1-3,NA,15,TRBV6-4,TGTGCCAGCCCTCCGACACTCTTTTCTGGAAACACCATATATTTT,CASPPTLFSGNTIYF
NA,TRBJ1-5,NA,16,TRBV10-3,TGTGCCATCAGTGAGGAGGCAGGGGCTATCAATCAGCCCCAGCATTTT,CAISEEAGAINQPQHF
NA,TRBJ2-7,NA,13,TRBV4-3,TGCGCCAGCAGCGTAGGGGTTGCCTACGAGCAGTACTTC,CASSVGVAYEQYF
TRBD1,TRBJ2-7,NA,17,TRBV5-1,TGCGCCAGCAGCTCGAGGTGGACAGGGGAGCCCTCCTACGAGCAGTACTTC,CASSSRWTGEPSYEQYF
NA,TRBJ2-3,NA,13,TRBV28,TGTGCCAGCAGTTCGACAGGAACAGATACGCAGTATTTT,CASSSTGTDTQYF
NA,TRBJ2-5,NA,14,TRBV7-7,TGTGCTAGCAGCTTAGGTGGAGGGCAAGAGACCCAGTACTTC,CASSLGGGQETQYF
NA,TRBJ2-2,NA,14,TRBV10-1,TGCGCCAGCAGTGCGGCCTCGAACACCGGGGAGCTGTTTTTT,CASSAASNTGELFF
NA,TRBJ2-6,NA,17,TRBV4-1,TGCGCCAGCAGCCAAGATCCACAGTATACTGGGGCCAACGTCCTGACTTTC,CASSQDPQYTGANVLTF
NA,TRBJ1-4,NA,15,TRBV27,TGTGCCAGCAGTTTATCGGAAGGGGAGAATGAAAAACTGTTTTTT,CASSLSEGENEKLFF
TRBD2,TRBJ2-2,NA,16,TRBV4-1,TGCGCCAGCAGCCATTCTAGCGGATTAAGTACCGGGGAGCTGTTTTTT,CASSHSSGLSTGELFF
NA,TRBJ2-3,NA,17,TRBV9,TGTGCCAGCAGCGTAGCTTCGGGAGCGGACTTCACAGATACGCAGTATTTT,CASSVASGADFTDTQYF
TRBD2,TRBJ2-3,once,15,TRBV9,TGTGCCAGCAGCGTTACTAGCGGGGTACCAGATACGCAGTATTTT,CASSVTSGVPDTQYF
TRBD1,TRBJ2-7,NA,13,TRBV7-7,TGTGCTAGCAGCCCGGGACAGAACTACGAGCAGTACTTC,CASSPGQNYEQYF
TRBD1,TRBJ1-1,NA,15,TRBV27,TGTGCCAGCAGTTTAGGGGACAGGGGCGGATCTGAAGCTTTCTTT,CASSLGDRGGSEAFF
NA,TRBJ2-7,once,13,TRBV12-5,TGTGCTAGTGGTTCGGATATATTCTACGAGCAGTACTTC,CASGSDIFYEQYF
TRBD2,TRBJ2-7,NA,16,TRBV9,TGTGCCAGCAGCGTAGGACTAGCGGGGGAAACCTACGAGCAGTACTTC,CASSVGLAGETYEQYF
TRBD1,TRBJ2-5,NA,16,TRBV4-1,TGCGCCAGCAGCCTCGAGGGGACAGGGAGGTGGGAGACCCAGTACTTC,CASSLEGTGRWETQYF
NA,TRBJ2-1,NA,13,TRBV27,TGTGCCAGCAGCCTCTATTTACAGGATGAGCAGTTCTTC,CASSLYLQDEQFF
TRBD1,TRBJ2-1,NA,15,TRBV27,TGTGCCAGCAGTAGGGGGACAGGGGGCTTAGGTGAGCAGTTCTTC,CASSRGTGGLGEQFF
NA,TRBJ1-5,NA,12,TRBV29-1,TGCAGCGTTGGTGGGGGTCTTCAGCCCCAGCATTTT,CSVGGGLQPQHF
NA,TRBJ2-3,NA,14,TRBV11-3,TGTGCCAGCAGCTTAGCCGGGAGACTAGATACGCAGTATTTT,CASSLAGRLDTQYF
NA,TRBJ1-1,NA,16,TRBV6-5,TGTGCCAGCAGTTGGGCGGCGTTCACCGAGAACACTGAAGCTTTCTTT,CASSWAAFTENTEAFF
NA,TRBJ2-1,NA,13,TRBV7-6,TGTGCCAGCAGCTACCTCCGCCACAATGAGCAGTTCTTC,CASSYLRHNEQFF
NA,TRBJ2-3,NA,15,TRBV5-1,TGCGCCAGCAGCTTGGCCGGGGGTGTCACAGATACGCAGTATTTT,CASSLAGGVTDTQYF
NA,TRBJ2-7,NA,17,TRBV7-9,TGTGCCAGCAGCCGGGCGGACGGTCGGAAAGTTGGCTACGAGCAGTACTTC,CASSRADGRKVGYEQYF
NA,TRBJ1-2,once,13,TRBV9,TGTGCCAGCAGCGGACAGTTTAACTATGGCTACACCTTC,CASSGQFNYGYTF
NA,TRBJ2-2,NA,14,TRBV19,TGTGCCAGTAGTATCTTGGGGGGCACCGGGGAGCTGTTTTTT,CASSILGGTGELFF
NA,TRBJ1-4,once,14,TRBV7-9,TGTGCCAGCACCTCGGAGGCATGGGGCGAAAAACTGTTTTTT,CASTSEAWGEKLFF
NA,TRBJ2-7,NA,9,TRBV11-2,TGTGCCAGCAGCCTTCCCCAGGAATTC,CASSLPQEF
NA,TRBJ2-7,NA,12,TRBV6-5,TGTGCCAGCAGTCCGGCTATCTACGAGCAGTACTTC,CASSPAIYEQYF
NA,TRBJ1-4,once,14,TRBV28,TGTGCCAGCAGTTTTGAACCCCGCGACGCGAAACTGTTTTTT,CASSFEPRDAKLFF
TRBD1,TRBJ1-1,NA,16,TRBV5-1,TGCGCCAGCAGCTTGGCCGGGACAGGGTTTGCTACTGAAGCTTTCTTT,CASSLAGTGFATEAFF
NA,TRBJ1-1,NA,12,TRBV6-5,TGTGCCAGCATCGGTTCCAGGGTTGAAGCTTTCTTT,CASIGSRVEAFF
NA,TRBJ2-7,NA,12,TRBV7-9,TGTGCCAGCAGCTTAACGGGCCACGAGCAGTACTTC,CASSLTGHEQYF
NA,TRBJ1-6,NA,14,TRBV27,NA,CASSFGEGYSPLHF
NA,TRBJ2-7,NA,13,TRBV6-5,TGTGCCAGCACTCCCGGACCTCGCTACGAGCAGTACTTC,CASTPGPRYEQYF
TRBD1,TRBJ1-1,NA,15,TRBV25-1,TGTGCCAGTCCCATTGGACAGGGGGCGCAGGATGAAGCTTTCTTT,CASPIGQGAQDEAFF
NA,TRBJ2-3,NA,16,TRBV6-1,TGTGCCAGCAGTGAAGTGAATTTCGCTAGCACAGATACGCAGTATTTT,CASSEVNFASTDTQYF
NA,TRBJ2-3,once,14,TRBV6-5,TGTGCCAGCAGTTACGGTGGCGCTGCAGATACGCAGTATTTT,CASSYGGAADTQYF
NA,TRBJ2-4,NA,14,TRBV5-8,TGTGCCAGCAGCTTGCGGGACACCAAAAACATTCAGTACTTC,CASSLRDTKNIQYF
NA,TRBJ2-7,NA,13,TRBV30,TGTGCCTGGAGTGTAAGTAGGGGATACGAGCAGTACTTC,CAWSVSRGYEQYF
NA,TRBJ2-1,NA,12,TRBV5-8,TGTGCCAGCAGCTTGGCTGCGAATGAGCAGTTCTTC,CASSLAANEQFF